This is a list of T cell receptor beta chains from one sample in a study of blood T cell repertoires in COVID-19. Libraries were prepared by immunoSEQ multiplex PCR; TCRdb keeps only in-frame clonotypes and omits some of them. The sample records about 170,000 clones, approximately 81% being singletons. Input material: peripheral blood. These receptors were collected from a man aged 18 to 30 with active or convalescent COVID-19. CDR3s include the opening cysteine and the closing phenylalanine or tryptophan.

>TRBV12-5
CASGFIPHYHVAGDTEAFF
>TRBV10-1
CASSAHRGNTEAFF
>TRBV18
CASANRGLNDEKLFF
>TRBV5-1
CASSFVVGGSDGYTF
>TRBV7-2
CASRQQPGQGPWPLHF
>TRBV27
CASSFTPIAGLSSYNEQFF
>TRBV6-4
CASSDSLAGGNEQFF
>TRBV3-1/TRBV3-2
CASSQPVSGGSYNEQFF
>TRBV3-1/TRBV3-2
CASSPPGTDTQYF
>TRBV28
CASSSPSGSSYNEQFF
>TRBV14
CASSPGLYLGDTQYF
>TRBV18
CASSPGGGSSYEQYF
>TRBV18
CASSPLSPLGTDTQYF